This T cell receptor beta chain was recorded in a study of early T cells in non-severe SARS-CoV-2 infection. In the study overall: Unsorted whole-blood RNA was sequenced in bulk, leaving chains unpaired.

There are a few counts of this clonotype. cDNA molecules, individually, were tagged with unique molecular identifiers. Each CDR3 protein is one row after TCRdb ran MiXCR on the 5' RACE reads. Of about 88,000 distinct CDR3 sequences listed, more than 13% are singletons. The length of the CDR3 is 12 residues. V shed 6 bases and J shed 5 bases, with 8 bases lying between them. This clonotype originated in an adult who was a healthcare worker with PCR-confirmed SARS-CoV-2 infection or an uninfected control (not recorded which). The sample taken for sequencing was whole blood. This chain joins TRBV12-3 or TRBV12-4 and TRBJ1-5; D is ambiguous. The DNA for the CDR3 is TGTGCCAGCAGGCTAGGTCATCAGCCCCAGCATTTT. It specifies CASRLGHQPQHF.